The subject of this entry is one T cell receptor beta chain. The data stem from a study of T-cell reconstitution after alpha-beta-depleted transplantation in children. The TCRbeta library incorporated unique molecular identifiers. TCRdb passed the PCR reads through MiXCR, listing each CDR3 protein once. The sample consists of about 400,000 distinct CDR3 sequences, roughly 22% of them appearing once. CDR3 length: 14 residues. Trimming cost V 1 base and J 2 bases, with 9 bases left between them. Germline V CDR1 and CDR2: LGHDT, YNNKEL (reference sequence). The V call is TRBV3-1, the J call TRBJ2-7, with D perhaps matching TRBD1 (6 bases). Sequences were derived from PBMCs from the stem cell graft donor, sampled from the stem cell graft. The clonotype comes from a human donor who donated a stem cell graft to a child with acute myeloid leukemia. Here the CDR3 DNA reads TGTGCCAGCAGCCAAGTGGACAGAACCTACGAGCAGTACTTC. Translation gives CASSQVDRTYEQYF.